This T cell receptor beta chain was recorded in a study of blood T cell repertoires in COVID-19. At the level of the study: Nucleic acid was either cDNA or gDNA, and it came from T cells, B-cell-depleted T cells, or PBMCs.

The CDR3 is 15 amino acids. Trimming cost V 3 bases and J 1 base, with 13 bases left between them. In germline, CDR1 is SGHRS, CDR2 YFSETQ. Original data processing: Using reference gene primer amplification, nucleated cell counts were estimated. Profiled with immunoSEQ multiplex PCR; TCRdb holds only in-frame clones, not every one. V and J calls plus clone size are reproduced from that table; the DNA served to infer D and trimming. The sample consists of hundreds of thousands of clones, 90% to 95% of them appearing once. The count of this clone is one. The sequenced material came from peripheral blood. This sequence was found in a woman under 30 who had recovered from COVID-19. The gene calls are TRBV5-1 and TRBJ1-1, with a weak D call TRBD1 (5 bases). CDR3 bases: TGCGCCAGCAGCTGGGGACTGCTGAAGAACACTGAAGCTTTCTTT. Amino acid sequence: CASSWGLLKNTEAFF.